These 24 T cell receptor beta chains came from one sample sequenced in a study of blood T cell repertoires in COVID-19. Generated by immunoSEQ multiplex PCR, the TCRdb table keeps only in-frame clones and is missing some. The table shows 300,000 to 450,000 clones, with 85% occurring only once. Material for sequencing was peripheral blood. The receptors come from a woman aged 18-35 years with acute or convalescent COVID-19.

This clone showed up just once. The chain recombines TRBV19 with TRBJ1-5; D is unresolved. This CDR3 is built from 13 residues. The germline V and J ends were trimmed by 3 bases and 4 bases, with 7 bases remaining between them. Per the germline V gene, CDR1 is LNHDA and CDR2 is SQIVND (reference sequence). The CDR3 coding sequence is TGTGCCAGTAGTATTCTCGGGAATCAGCCCCAGCATTTT. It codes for CASSILGNQPQHF.

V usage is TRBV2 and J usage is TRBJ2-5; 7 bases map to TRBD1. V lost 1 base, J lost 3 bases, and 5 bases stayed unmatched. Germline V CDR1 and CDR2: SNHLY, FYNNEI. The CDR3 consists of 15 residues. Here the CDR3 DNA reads TGTGCCAGCAGTGAAGACACTGGACAGGAAGAGACCCAGTACTTC. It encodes CASSEDTGQEETQYF.

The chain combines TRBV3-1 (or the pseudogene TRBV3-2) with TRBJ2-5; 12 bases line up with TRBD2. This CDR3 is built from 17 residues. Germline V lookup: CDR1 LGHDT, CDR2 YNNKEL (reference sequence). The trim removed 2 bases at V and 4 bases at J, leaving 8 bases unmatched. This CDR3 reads CASSQLGLAGMGETQYF. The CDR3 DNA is TGTGCCAGCAGCCAACTAGGACTAGCGGGGATGGGAGAGACCCAGTACTTC.

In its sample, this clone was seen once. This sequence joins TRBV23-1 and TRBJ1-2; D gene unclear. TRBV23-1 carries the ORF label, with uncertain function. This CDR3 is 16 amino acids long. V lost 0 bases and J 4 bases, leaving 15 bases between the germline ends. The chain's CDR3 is CASSQSRDLGSYGYTF. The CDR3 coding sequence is TGCGCCAGCAGTCAATCGCGCGATTTGGGGAGCTATGGCTACACCTTC.

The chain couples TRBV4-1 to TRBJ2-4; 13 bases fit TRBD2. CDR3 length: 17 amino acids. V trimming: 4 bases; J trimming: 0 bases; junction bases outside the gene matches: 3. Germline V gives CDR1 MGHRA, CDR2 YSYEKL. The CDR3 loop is CASSPRLAGGAKNIQYF. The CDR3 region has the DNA TGCGCCAGCAGCCCCCGACTAGCGGGGGGAGCCAAAAACATTCAGTACTTC.

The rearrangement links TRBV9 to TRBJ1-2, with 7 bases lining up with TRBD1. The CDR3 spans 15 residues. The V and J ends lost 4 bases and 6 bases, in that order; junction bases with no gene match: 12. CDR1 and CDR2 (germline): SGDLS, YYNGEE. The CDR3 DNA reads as TGTGCCAGCAGCTCGATAGGGGGCTCCTCTGATGGCTACACCTTC. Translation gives CASSSIGGSSDGYTF.

The CDR3 coding sequence is TGTGCCAGCAGTGAACGGGAGAGGGAGTTCTTC. Residues: CASSEREREFF. The gene calls are TRBV2 and TRBJ2-1; D possibly corresponds to TRBD2 (6 bases). The V and J ends lost 2 bases and 14 bases respectively, with 10 bases between them. CDR3 length: 11 residues. Germline CDR1 is SNHLY and CDR2 is FYNNEI. The full variable domain, with the rest looked up from reference TRBV2 and TRBJ2-1, is EPEVTQTPSHQVTQMGQEVILRCVPISNHLYFYWYRQILGQKVEFLVSFYNNEISEKSEIFDDQFSVERPDGSNFTLKIRSTKLEDSAMYFCASSEREREFFGPGTRLTVL.

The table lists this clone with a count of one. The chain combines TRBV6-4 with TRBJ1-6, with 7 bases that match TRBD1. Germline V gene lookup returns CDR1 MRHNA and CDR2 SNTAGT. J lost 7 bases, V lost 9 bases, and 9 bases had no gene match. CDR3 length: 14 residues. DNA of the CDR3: TGTGCCAGACTACCAGGGGGTGGGAATTCACCCCTCCACTTT. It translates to CARLPGGGNSPLHF.

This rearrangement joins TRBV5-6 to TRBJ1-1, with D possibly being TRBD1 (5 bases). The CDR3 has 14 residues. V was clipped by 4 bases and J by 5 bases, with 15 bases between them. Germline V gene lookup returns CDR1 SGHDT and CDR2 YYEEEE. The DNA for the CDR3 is TGTGCCAGCAGCCTAGGACAAATTGGGACTGAAGCTTTCTTT. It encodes CASSLGQIGTEAFF.

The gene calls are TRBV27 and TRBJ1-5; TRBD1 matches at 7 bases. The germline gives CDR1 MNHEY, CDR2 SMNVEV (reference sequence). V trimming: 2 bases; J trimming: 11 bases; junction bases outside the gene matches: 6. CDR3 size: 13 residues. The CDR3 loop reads CASSLKTGEAQHF. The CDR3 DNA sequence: TGTGCCAGCAGTTTAAAAACAGGGGAAGCCCAGCATTTT.

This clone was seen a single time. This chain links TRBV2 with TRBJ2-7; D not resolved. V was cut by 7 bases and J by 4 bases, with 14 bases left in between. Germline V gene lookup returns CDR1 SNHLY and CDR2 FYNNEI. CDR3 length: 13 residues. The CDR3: CASTVLVGYEQYF. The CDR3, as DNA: TGTGCCAGCACCGTTCTTGTCGGGTACGAGCAGTACTTC.

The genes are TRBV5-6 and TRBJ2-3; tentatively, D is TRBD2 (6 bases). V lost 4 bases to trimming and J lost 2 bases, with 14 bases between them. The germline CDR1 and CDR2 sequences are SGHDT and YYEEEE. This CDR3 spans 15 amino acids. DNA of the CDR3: TGTGCCAGCAGCCACTCACTAGCCGACACAGATACGCAGTATTTT. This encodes CASSHSLADTDTQYF.

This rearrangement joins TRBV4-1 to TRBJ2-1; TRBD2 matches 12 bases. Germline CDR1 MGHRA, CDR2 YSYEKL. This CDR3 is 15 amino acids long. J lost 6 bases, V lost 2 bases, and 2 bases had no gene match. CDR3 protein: CASSQTSGRSNEQFF. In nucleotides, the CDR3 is TGCGCCAGCAGCCAAACTAGCGGGAGGAGCAATGAGCAGTTCTTC.

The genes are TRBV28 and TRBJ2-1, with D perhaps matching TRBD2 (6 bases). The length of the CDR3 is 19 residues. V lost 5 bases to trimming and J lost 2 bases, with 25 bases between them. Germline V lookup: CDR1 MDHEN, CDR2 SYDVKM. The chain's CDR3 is CASSGRDPGRRAAYNEQFF. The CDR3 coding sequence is TGTGCCAGCAGTGGCCGGGACCCAGGCAGGAGGGCGGCCTACAATGAGCAGTTCTTC. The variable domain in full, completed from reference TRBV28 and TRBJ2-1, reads DVKVTQSSRYLVKRTGEKVFLECVQDMDHENMFWYRQDPGLGLRLIYFSYDVKMKEKGDIPEGYSVSREKKERFSLILESASTNQTSMYLCASSGRDPGRRAAYNEQFFGPGTRLTVL.

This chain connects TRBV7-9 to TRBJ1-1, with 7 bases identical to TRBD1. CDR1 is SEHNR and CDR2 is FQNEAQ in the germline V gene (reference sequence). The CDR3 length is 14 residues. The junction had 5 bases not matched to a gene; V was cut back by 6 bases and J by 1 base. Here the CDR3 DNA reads TGTGCCAGCAGAGGTAGACAGGGGAACACTGAAGCTTTCTTT. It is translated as CASRGRQGNTEAFF. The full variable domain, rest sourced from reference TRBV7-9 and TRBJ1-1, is DTGVSQNPRHKITKRGQNVTFRCDPISEHNRLYWYRQTLGQGPEFLTYFQNEAQLEKSRLLSDRFSAERPKGSFSTLEIQRTEQGDSAMYLCASRGRQGNTEAFFGQGTRLTVV.

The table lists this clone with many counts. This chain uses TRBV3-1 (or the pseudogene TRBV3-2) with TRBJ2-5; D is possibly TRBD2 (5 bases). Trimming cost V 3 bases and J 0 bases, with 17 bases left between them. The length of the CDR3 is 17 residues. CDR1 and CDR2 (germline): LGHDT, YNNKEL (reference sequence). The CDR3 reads CASSHSQRMTYQETQYF. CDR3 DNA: TGTGCCAGCAGCCATAGCCAGCGGATGACGTACCAAGAGACCCAGTACTTC.

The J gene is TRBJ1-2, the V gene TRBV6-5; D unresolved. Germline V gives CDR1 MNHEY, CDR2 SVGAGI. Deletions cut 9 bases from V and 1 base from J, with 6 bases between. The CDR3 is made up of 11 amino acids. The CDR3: CASEFNYGYTF. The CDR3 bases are TGTGCCAGTGAGTTTAACTATGGCTACACCTTC.

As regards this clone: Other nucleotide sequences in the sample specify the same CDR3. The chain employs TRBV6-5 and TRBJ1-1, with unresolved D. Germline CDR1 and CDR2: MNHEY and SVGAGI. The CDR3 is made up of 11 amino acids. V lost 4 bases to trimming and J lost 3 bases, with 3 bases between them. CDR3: CASSSDTEAFF. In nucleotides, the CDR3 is TGTGCCAGCAGTTCCGACACTGAAGCTTTCTTT.

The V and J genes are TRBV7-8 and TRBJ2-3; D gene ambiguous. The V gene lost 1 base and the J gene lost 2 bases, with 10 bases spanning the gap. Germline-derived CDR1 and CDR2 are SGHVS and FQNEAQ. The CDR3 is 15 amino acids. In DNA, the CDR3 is TGTGCCAGCAGCTTAGACCGGTTGATCACAGATACGCAGTATTTT. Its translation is CASSLDRLITDTQYF.

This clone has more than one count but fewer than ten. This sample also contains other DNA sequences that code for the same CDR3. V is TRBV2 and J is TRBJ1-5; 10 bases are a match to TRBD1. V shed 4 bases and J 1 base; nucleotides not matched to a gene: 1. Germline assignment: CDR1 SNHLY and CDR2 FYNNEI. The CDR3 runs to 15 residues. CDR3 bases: TGTGCCAGCAGTGGGGACAGGGGAAGCAATCAGCCCCAGCATTTT. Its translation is CASSGDRGSNQPQHF. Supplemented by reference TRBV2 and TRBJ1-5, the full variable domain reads EPEVTQTPSHQVTQMGQEVILRCVPISNHLYFYWYRQILGQKVEFLVSFYNNEISEKSEIFDDQFSVERPDGSNFTLKIRSTKLEDSAMYFCASSGDRGSNQPQHFGDGTRLSIL.

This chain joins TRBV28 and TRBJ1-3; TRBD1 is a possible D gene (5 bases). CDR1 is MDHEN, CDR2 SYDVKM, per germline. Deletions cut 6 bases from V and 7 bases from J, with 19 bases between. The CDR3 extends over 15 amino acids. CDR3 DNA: TGTGCCAGCAGAACCTCGTCCGGGACTTGGAACACCATATATTTT. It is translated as CASRTSSGTWNTIYF.

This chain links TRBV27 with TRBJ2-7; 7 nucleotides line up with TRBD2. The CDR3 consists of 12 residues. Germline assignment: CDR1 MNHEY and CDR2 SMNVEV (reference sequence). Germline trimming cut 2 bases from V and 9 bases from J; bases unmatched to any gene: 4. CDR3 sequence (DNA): TGTGCCAGCAGTTTAGGGGAGGGGCGGCAGTACTTC. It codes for CASSLGEGRQYF.

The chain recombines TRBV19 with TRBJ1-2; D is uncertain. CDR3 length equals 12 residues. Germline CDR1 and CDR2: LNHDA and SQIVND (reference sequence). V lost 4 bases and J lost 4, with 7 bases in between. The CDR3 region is CASSRSAYGYTF. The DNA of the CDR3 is TGTGCCAGTAGTAGAAGCGCCTATGGCTACACCTTC.

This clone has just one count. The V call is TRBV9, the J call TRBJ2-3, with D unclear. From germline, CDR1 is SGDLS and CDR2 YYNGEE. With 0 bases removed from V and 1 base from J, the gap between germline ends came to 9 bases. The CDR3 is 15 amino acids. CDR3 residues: CASSVDNEGTDTQYF. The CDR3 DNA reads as TGTGCCAGCAGCGTAGACAACGAAGGCACAGATACGCAGTATTTT.